One and the same sample provided the 5 T cell receptor beta chains below, sequenced in a study of molecular identifiers for immune sequencing clone quantification (dated by TCRdb to the late 2010s). The library was generated by PCR. Sequencing instrument: NextSeq 500. TCRdb reworked the public reads: Q25 trimming with fastp, MiXCR clone assembly, productive beta chains retained. Every distinct CDR3 protein forms one entry, paired with its most common genes and DNA. The sample data list about 630,000 distinct CDR3 sequences, and less than 30% of these were observed just once. The top ten constitute about 0.84% of the sample. The material sequenced was naive CD8+ T cells from blood, with Jurkat cell RNA spiked in. The cell subset or site label, read with the paper, signifies: FACS-sorted CD8+CD4-CCR7+CD45RA+ naive T cells. These TCRs come from a human donor in good health. Some libraries in this study had Jurkat cell RNA spiked in.

The CDR3 nucleotides are TGTGCCAGCAGCTTAAGGGCAGGGGGTTGGAACACTGAAGCTTTCTTT. Translation gives CASSLRAGGWNTEAFF. The chain is built from TRBV13 and TRBJ1-1, with 7 bases that match TRBD1. This CDR3 comprises 16 residues. The ends lost 2 bases at V and 1 base at J; junction bases unmatched: 7. Germline-derived CDR1 and CDR2 are PRHDT and FYEKMQ (reference sequence).

Comment on this clonotype: This clone may be a read error of a much larger clone one base away. This chain connects TRBV9 to TRBJ2-3; 9 nucleotides match TRBD1. The CDR3 has 15 amino acids. V lost 0 bases and J lost 5; bases outside the gene matches: 4. In germline, CDR1 is SGDLS, CDR2 YYNGEE. CDR3 sequence: CASSVGQGGQDTQYF. The DNA of the CDR3 is TGTGCCAGCAGCGTAGGACAGGGGGGCCAAGATACGCAGTATTTT.

This chain uses TRBV6-5 with TRBJ2-1; no clear D gene. Germline loops: CDR1 MNHEY, CDR2 SVGAGI. The germline V and J ends were trimmed by 7 bases and 6 bases, with 13 bases remaining between them. CDR3 length: 13 amino acids. Written as DNA, the CDR3 is TGTGCCAGCACCCACCCAAGGAGCAATGAGCAGTTCTTC. Its protein is CASTHPRSNEQFF.

This clonotype has ten or more counts. The chain has TRBV12-3 or TRBV12-4 and TRBJ1-2; unclear D gene. The CDR3 runs 13 residues. The V gene lost 5 bases and the J gene lost 2 bases, with 9 bases spanning the gap. The CDR3 loop is CASSLTVNYGYTF. The DNA for the CDR3 is TGTGCCAGCAGTCTTACAGTCAACTATGGCTACACCTTC.

The gene calls are TRBV6-2 or TRBV6-3 and TRBJ2-7; D ambiguous. The CDR3 contains 15 residues. CDR1 and CDR2 from the germline V gene are MNHEY and SVGEGT. V was shortened by 8 bases and J by 5 bases, with 22 bases between the two germline ends. The CDR3 bases are TGTGCCAGCTCCCCCATGGCGCTCCGCTTCAACGAGCAGTACTTC. It encodes CASSPMALRFNEQYF.